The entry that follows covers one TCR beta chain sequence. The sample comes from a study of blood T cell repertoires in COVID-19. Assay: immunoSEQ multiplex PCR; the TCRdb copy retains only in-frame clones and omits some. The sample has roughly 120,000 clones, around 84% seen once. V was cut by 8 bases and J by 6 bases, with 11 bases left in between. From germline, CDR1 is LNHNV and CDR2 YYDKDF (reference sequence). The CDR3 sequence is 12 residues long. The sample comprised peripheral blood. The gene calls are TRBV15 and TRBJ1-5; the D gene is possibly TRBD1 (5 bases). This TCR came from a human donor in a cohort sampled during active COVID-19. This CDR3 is CATSGFSQPQHF. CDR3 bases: TGTGCCACCTCAGGGTTTAGTCAGCCCCAGCATTTT.